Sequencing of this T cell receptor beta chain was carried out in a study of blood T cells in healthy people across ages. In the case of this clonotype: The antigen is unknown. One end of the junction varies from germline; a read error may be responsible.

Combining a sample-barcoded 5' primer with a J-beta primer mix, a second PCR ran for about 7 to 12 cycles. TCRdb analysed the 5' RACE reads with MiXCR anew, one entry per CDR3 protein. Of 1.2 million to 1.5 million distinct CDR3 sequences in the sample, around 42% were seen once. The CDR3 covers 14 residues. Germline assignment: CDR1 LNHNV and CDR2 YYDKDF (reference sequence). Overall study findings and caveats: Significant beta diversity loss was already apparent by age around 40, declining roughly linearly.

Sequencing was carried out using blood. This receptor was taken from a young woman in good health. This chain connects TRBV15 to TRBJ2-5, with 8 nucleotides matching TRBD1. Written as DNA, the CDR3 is TGTGTCACCAGCAAGGACAGGGTCCAAGAGACCCAGTACTTC. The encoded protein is CVTSKDRVQETQYF.